Reported below is one T cell receptor beta chain. Antigen: not known. The data stem from a study of cytomegalovirus exposure and HLA in healthy donors. 60 Vbeta and 13 Jbeta primers were used in PCR. Method: immunoSEQ multiplex PCR; TCRdb's copy keeps in-frame clones and lacks some. The profile covers 130,000 or so clones, with approximately 74% appearing a single time and around 7% taken by the ten largest. Notes on the study in general: Later, an analysis showed that TCR beta chains associated with HLA were more clonally expanded than others that were equally common.

The CDR3 runs 15 residues. V lost 7 bases and J lost 4; bases outside the gene matches: 9. Looked up from germline, CDR1 is MDHEN and CDR2 is SYDVKM. The receptor was derived from a man aged 35-49 years in good health and CMV-seropositive. The rearrangement uses TRBV28 and TRBJ1-4; 7 bases align to TRBD1. The sample taken for sequencing was PBMCs. CDR3 coding DNA: TGTGCCAGCACCAAGGAGGGGGCCGGTAATGAAAAACTGTTTTTT. The encoded protein is CASTKEGAGNEKLFF. The complete variable domain, with remaining parts taken from reference TRBV28 and TRBJ1-4, reads DVKVTQSSRYLVKRTGEKVFLECVQDMDHENMFWYRQDPGLGLRLIYFSYDVKMKEKGDIPEGYSVSREKKERFSLILESASTNQTSMYLCASTKEGAGNEKLFFGSGTQLSVL.